This TCR beta chain was found in a study of cytomegalovirus exposure and HLA in healthy donors (dated by TCRdb to 2016 to 2017). For context, the study as a whole: An earlier analysis of around 600 of the donors reported about 250 Gb of sequence data and approximately 110 million unique TCR beta sequences from 150 million to 200 million T cells. An early release that covered roughly 600 HLA-typed donors contained about 300 gigabases of sequencing data and about 93 million unique TCR sequences. Among the roughly 400 genotyped donors, approximately 81% belonged to the genetic ancestry cluster associated with self-reported Caucasian donors. Class I and class II HLA loci were covered by the typing at four-digit resolution. Rather than drawing on any new phenotypic data, the later analysis identified candidate immune exposures from TCR beta sequences and the way those sequences occurred across donors. The study aimed to test whether signatures of past pathogen exposure could be identified by cataloging public T cell receptors. An earlier analysis of approximately 580 of the donors used high-throughput TCR beta sequencing to judge whether each TCR beta V gene segment behaved as functional or pseudogenic. A handful of DR-DQ haplotypes were handled as single units for association and clustering because linkage in the cohort was strong. Alongside the repertoire data, information on donor age, sex, ethnicity and CMV serostatus was compiled. Among a few hundred genotyped donors of the cohort, an average of roughly 240,000 unique TCR beta nucleotide sequences were sequenced per donor, roughly 20% of them non-productive. The study used immunosequencing to profile the T cell repertoires of approximately 640 subjects and linked those repertoires to cytomegalovirus serostatus. Along with the approximately 650-subject first cohort, a separate validation cohort of over a hundred different subjects was used. All discovery cohort repertoires had been generated on a single sequencing platform. Genome-wide SNP genotypes for about 65% of the 666 donors were used in a later genetic analysis, which treated that subset as a discovery cohort. A later analysis re-analyzed previously published TCR beta repertoires from 666 donors and added high-resolution HLA genotyping to study TCR occurrence patterns. The number of donors typed differed by locus, with 629-630 for A, B, C, DRB1 and DQB1, roughly 550 for DQA1, 600 to 610 for DPA1, and 450 to 480 for DPB1. To predict cytomegalovirus infection status, the study combined high-throughput TCR immunosequencing, statistical association of individual TCRs with disease status, and machine learning.

The CDR3 contains 17 residues, cysteine and phenylalanine counted. CDR3 DNA only is kept here, 51 bases in frame from base 1. Trimming accounts for 2 bases at V and 3 bases at J, while the number of junction bases matched to no gene is 5. In the germline V gene (reference sequence), CDR1 corresponds to SEHNR and CDR2 to FQNEAQ. The cohort comprised hundreds of healthy bone marrow donors. Cohort members were all nominally healthy when sampled, although unrecorded immune exposures were likely present. The donor was CMV seropositive and belonged to the group of more than 250 seropositive cohort members. Every donor gave a peripheral blood sample, and the peripheral blood mononuclear cells from that sample were used for TCR beta sequencing. The Qiagen DNeasy Blood Extraction Kit was used to extract genomic DNA from the blood cell samples. On this clone itself: Its antigen remains undetermined. The record has no base qualities; no much larger clone is one base away.

Library creation used the immunoSEQ multiplex PCR assay. The multiplex PCR relied on a mix of 60 forward primers for TCR Vbeta segments and 13 reverse primers for TCR Jbeta segments. A multiplex PCR assay on genomic DNA amplified the CDR3 region of rearranged TCR beta genes. On the Illumina HiSeq System, the amplified TCR beta libraries were sequenced as 87-base-pair reads. For the original study's pipeline: A later analysis counted 65 million to 90 million unique TCR beta chains across the 666 repertoires, and some 11 million of these chains were shared by at least two donors. To remove PCR and sequencing errors, raw reads were error-corrected and collapsed into unique sequences using a nearest-neighbor algorithm that merged closely related sequences. Alignment of CDR3 sequences to IMGT reference sequences was used to assign V, D and J gene segments. For a sequence to be retained, at least a six-nucleotide match to both a V gene segment and a J gene segment was required. A rearrangement counted as productive if the CDR3 had no stop codons and remained in frame with V and J, and every other rearrangement counted as non-productive. CDR3 was defined according to IMGT convention as the region running from the second conserved V-encoded cysteine to the conserved J-encoded phenylalanine. In an earlier analysis of some 550 of the donors, sequences lacking an unambiguous match to a single V gene segment were excluded. An earlier analysis of 587 of the donors called V segments functional above 56.7% productive rearrangements and segregating when the between-donor standard deviation exceeded 5%. A statistical classification framework was developed to diagnose cytomegalovirus status using the catalog of TCR beta chain sequences. V and J gene assignment, in a later analysis, came from comparing TCR nucleotide sequences with IMGT/GENE-DB human TR gene sequences. A later analysis assigned CDR3 sequences and most-parsimonious VDJ recombination scenarios with the TCRdist pipeline. In a later analysis, each TCR beta chain was defined by its CDR3 amino acid sequence together with its V-gene family, and reads lacking a unique V-gene family were excluded. As a way to deal with suspected cross-contamination and a sequencing artifact, a later analysis dropped more than 500 nucleotide sequences that were highly shared and had low generation probability. In a later analysis, a clonal expansion index for each public chain was calculated from normalized within-repertoire ranks of inferred template counts. In a later analysis, generation probabilities were computed with a VDJ recombination model fitted to out-of-frame rearrangements, and the resulting probabilities were checked against IGoR. In a later analysis, hypergeometric tests were used to score TCR-TCR, TCR-HLA and TCR-CMV co-occurrence, with a repertoire-size bias correction applied to TCR pairs. A later analysis estimated false discovery rates by permuting HLA or CMV assignments 20 times. A later analysis grouped co-occurring TCRs with DBSCAN, adding TCRdist sequence similarity when clustering within HLA-allele-positive subsets. Repertoires with fewer than 30,000 or more than 120,000 public chains were left out of co-occurrence clustering, as were a handful of repertoires with anomalous nucleotide sharing. TCRdb mirrors the immuneACCESS table, restricted to in-frame sequences. Some clones are absent from its copies; in checked studies, under half trace to an unresolved V gene, and the reason for the others is unknown. V and J calls and clone size are those listed in that table; D and trimming were worked out from the DNA. The sample includes under 150,000 clones, with around 83% observed a single time. Of the sample, roughly 7.7% is held by the ten largest clones.

The research as a whole found: The classifier was reported to diagnose cytomegalovirus status with high specificity and sensitivity in both the original cohort and the validation cohort. While some public TCRs were present in many individuals, most TCR sequences turned up only very rarely across donors. Specific HLA alleles were associated with 16,951 TCR beta sequences at a false discovery rate of 0.05 in a later analysis. Presence/absence analyses assumed roughly uniform sequencing depth across donors, an assumption that may not hold. In vitro tests confirmed that a few of the cytomegalovirus-associated TCR beta chains recognize cytomegalovirus antigens. In an earlier analysis of roughly 500 of the donors, most TCR beta V segments appeared in productive rearrangements about 87% or about 30% of the time, broadly matching IMGT annotations. In a later genetic analysis, fewer N-insertions in productive TCRs were reported among donors in an Asian-associated ancestry cluster than the roughly 670-donor mean. According to the authors, the approach could potentially be generalized to other disease states and immunological phenotypes. Correlated functional status among segregating V segments might be attributable to linkage disequilibrium, but an unknown experimental factor could not be ruled out. In a later analysis, the rate of TCR association differed among HLA loci, with DRB1 alleles having the most associated TCRs and HLA-C alleles having the fewest. A later analysis reported that several top co-occurrence clusters appeared linked to parvovirus B19, influenza, CMV and Epstein-Barr virus. A cluster of highly shared sequence variants was judged likely to be a technical artifact of the sequencing pipeline. Because some donors lacked HLA typing at each locus, the association tests relied only on the typed subset. The study listed 164 TCR beta chains as associated with cytomegalovirus. A further reported finding was that TCR beta sequences accurately predicted the HLA-A and HLA-B alleles for most subjects in the first cohort. Some IMGT-functional V segments, including TRBV6-2 and TRBV6-3, could not be told apart with the 87-base-pair reads, so those segments were excluded. Most CMV-associated TCR beta chains appeared to be HLA-restricted in a later analysis, and the HLA associations seemed to be driven largely by CMV exposure. Because counts were too low, about 17 rarely observed V segments, including chromosome 9 orphons, were excluded from the earlier analysis of fewer than 650 of the donors. A later genetic analysis associated a missense DCLRE1C variant with V-gene and J-gene trimming of TCR beta chains, and an independent cohort replicated the association. For the cohort, immune exposure information was limited to CMV serostatus. In a later analysis, HLA-associated TCR beta chains showed more clonal expansion and lower generation probabilities than non-associated chains that were equally common. The cohort was sequenced for TCR beta chains only, and without alpha or paired-chain data the features that could be detected were limited. Strong co-occurrence of HLA alleles, especially DR and DQ, made assigning TCR associations to individual alleles difficult.

The sequenced sample was PBMCs. The rearrangement joined TRBV7-9 to TRBJ1-4; 11 bases in between match TRBD1. This sequence originates from a woman between 50 and 59 years old in good health and CMV-seropositive. The nucleotides are TGTGCCAGCAGCTTACGGGACAGGGGGGTAGCTAATGAAAAACTGTTTTTT. Translated, it reads CASSLRDRGVANEKLFF. Joined to the reference TRBV7-9 and TRBJ1-4 proteins, this CDR3 gives the full variable domain: DTGVSQNPRHKITKRGQNVTFRCDPISEHNRLYWYRQTLGQGPEFLTYFQNEAQLEKSRLLSDRFSAERPKGSFSTLEIQRTEQGDSAMYLCASSLRDRGVANEKLFFGSGTQLSVL.